The 13 T cell receptor beta chains in this list originate from one sample, sequenced in a study of blood T cells in healthy people across ages. The second PCR ran about 6 to 11 cycles with a sample-barcoded 5' primer and J-beta primers. TCRdb processed the 5' RACE reads anew with MiXCR; each CDR3 protein has one entry. The repertoire holds roughly 1,500,000 distinct CDR3 sequences, with 30% to 40% as singletons. The sequencing sample was made of blood. The receptor source for this set is a woman in her 30s in good health.

J is TRBJ2-5 and V is TRBV2; the D is unclear. V dropped 4 bases and J dropped 5 bases, with 11 bases sitting between them. Germline values: CDR1 SNHLY, CDR2 FYNNEI. This CDR3 spans 13 amino acids. CDR3 DNA: TGTGCCAGCAGTGGGTTGGACGGGGAGACCCAGTACTTC. The encoded protein is CASSGLDGETQYF.

CDR3 nucleotide sequence: TGTGCCTGCACCGGGACCTTTGTTTGGGTAGCTTTCTTT. Translation: CACTGTFVWVAFF. This sequence joins TRBV6-1 and TRBJ1-1, with D tentatively TRBD1 (5 bases). The CDR3 extends over 13 amino acids. Germline V lookup: CDR1 MNHNS, CDR2 SASEGT. The V end was cut by 11 bases, the J end by 10 bases, with 23 bases between.

In its sample, this clonotype was seen a few times. The CDR3 loop reads CASSIYRGDYGYTF. Here the CDR3 DNA reads TGTGCCAGCAGTATCTACAGGGGGGACTATGGCTACACCTTC. This chain connects TRBV27 to TRBJ1-2, with 8 bases matching TRBD1. The CDR3 spans 14 residues. With 5 bases clipped from V and 3 bases from J, the junction kept 5 bases outside the gene matches. Per the germline V gene, CDR1 is MNHEY and CDR2 is SMNVEV (reference sequence).

This clonotype was counted only a few times. The V and J genes are TRBV2 and TRBJ1-2; 9 bases align to TRBD1. The CDR3 has 14 residues. The V gene end was trimmed by 9 bases and the J gene end by 4 bases; junction bases not matched to a gene: 9. Germline CDR1 is SNHLY and CDR2 is FYNNEI. As DNA, the CDR3 is TGTGCCAGTCGCGATACAGGGGGCAGCTATGGCTACACCTTC. Translating it yields CASRDTGGSYGYTF.

The chain combines TRBV14 with TRBJ1-1; D unclear. Germline V gene data show CDR1 as SGHDN and CDR2 as FVKESK. This CDR3 comprises 14 residues. V shed 1 base and J shed 10 bases, with 16 bases lying between them. The DNA for the CDR3 is TGTGCCAGCAGCCAAGGCCCTCTACGGTTCTCAGCTTTCTTT. Its protein product is CASSQGPLRFSAFF.

The chain carries TRBV4-1 and TRBJ2-7; D possibly uses TRBD1 or TRBD2 (5 bases each). V was cut by 1 base and J by 6 bases, with 7 bases left in between. This CDR3 is 12 amino acids long. Germline V gene data show CDR1 as MGHRA and CDR2 as YSYEKL. Written as DNA, the CDR3 is TGCGCCAGCAGCCAAGGGGGGACCGAGCAGTACGTC. Residues: CASSQGGTEQYV.

The chain uses TRBV19 and TRBJ2-5; D is uncertain. V dropped 7 bases and J dropped 0 bases, with 9 bases sitting between them. The CDR3 runs to 13 residues. CDR1 LNHDA and CDR2 SQIVND come from the germline V gene (reference sequence). The CDR3 DNA follows: TGTGCCAGTATGTCCACCTACCAAGAGACCCAGTACTTC. Translated, it gives CASMSTYQETQYF.

This clonotype was detected a few times. The V and J genes are TRBV3-1 and TRBJ2-7, with TRBD2 as a possible D gene (6 bases). The germline V gene has CDR1 LGHDT and CDR2 YNNKEL (reference sequence). The V and J ends lost 4 bases and 3 bases respectively, with 16 bases between them. The CDR3 is 15 residues long. The CDR3 region is CASSPSESSFYEQYF. The CDR3 DNA reads as TGTGCCAGCAGCCCTAGCGAGAGTTCATTCTACGAGCAGTACTTC.

This clonotype was seen only a few times. The V gene is TRBV10-1, the J gene TRBJ1-1; possibly TRBD1 for D (5 bases). This CDR3 spans 14 amino acids. The germline V and J ends were trimmed by 3 bases and 6 bases, with 14 bases remaining between them. The germline gives CDR1 WNHNN, CDR2 SYGVQD (reference sequence). The CDR3 DNA reads TGCGCCAGCAGTGACGGGACGGCCGGCTCTGAAGCTTTCTTT. This codes for CASSDGTAGSEAFF.

This clonotype was picked up a small number of times. J is TRBJ2-1 and V is TRBV28, with D maybe TRBD2 (6 bases). Trimming removed 6 bases from V and 6 bases from J, with 12 bases in between. Germline lookup yields CDR1 MDHEN and CDR2 SYDVKM. This CDR3 is 13 amino acids long. CDR3 loop: CASSTTSTNEQFF. As DNA, the CDR3 is TGTGCCAGCAGCACTACTAGCACCAATGAGCAGTTCTTC. Combining the CDR3 with reference TRBV28 and TRBJ2-1 gives the whole variable domain DVKVTQSSRYLVKRTGEKVFLECVQDMDHENMFWYRQDPGLGLRLIYFSYDVKMKEKGDIPEGYSVSREKKERFSLILESASTNQTSMYLCASSTTSTNEQFFGPGTRLTVL.

The V gene is TRBV20-1, the J gene TRBJ2-7; 14 bases line up with TRBD2. This CDR3 has 17 amino acids. Germline V gene data show CDR1 as DFQATT and CDR2 as SNEGSKA (reference sequence). The junction had 14 bases not matched to a gene; V was cut back by 7 bases and J by 3 bases. As DNA, the CDR3 is TGCAGTGTTCCCGGGACTAGCGGGAGTAGGAGAATCTACGAGCAGTACTTC. This codes for CSVPGTSGSRRIYEQYF.

The chain uses TRBV27 and TRBJ2-7, with TRBD2 matching over 7 bases. The J segment lost 0 bases and the V segment lost 6 bases, leaving 8 bases of the junction unmatched. Germline V gene data show CDR1 as MNHEY and CDR2 as SMNVEV (reference sequence). CDR3 size: 15 residues. The CDR3 reads CASRERGARSYEQYF. Written as DNA, the CDR3 is TGTGCCAGCAGGGAGCGGGGAGCTCGCTCCTACGAGCAGTACTTC.

This clonotype was seen a handful of times. V gene TRBV20-1 combines with J gene TRBJ2-7; 12 bases align to TRBD1. The CDR3 extends over 17 amino acids. CDR1 and CDR2 from the germline V gene are DFQATT and SNEGSKA (reference sequence). V trimming: 6 bases; J trimming: 3 bases; junction bases outside the gene matches: 15. CDR3 in DNA: TGCAGTGCCATCCCCGGGACAGGGGGCGGGCCGGGCTACGAGCAGTACTTC. As protein: CSAIPGTGGGPGYEQYF.